The sequence of this T cell receptor (beta chain) was determined in a study of Ad26.COV2.S vaccination and SARS-CoV-2 variants. For this clone: The antigen is not known.

Treatment specified: about 20 received Ad26.COV2.S at low or high dose, single or two shots; roughly five received placebo; per-sample allocation not given. Sampling happened 63 days after the first vaccine or placebo injection. General study findings and limits: Researchers reported similar non-spike TCR breadth in vaccine and placebo recipients.

Method: immunoSEQ multiplex PCR; TCRdb's copy keeps in-frame clones and lacks some. The repertoire holds about 390,000 clones, with around 92% as singletons. This CDR3 is 18 amino acids long. Trimming removed 6 bases from V and 3 bases from J; junction bases left unmatched: 9. Per germline, CDR1 MNHEY and CDR2 SMNVEV (reference sequence). This specimen consisted of peripheral blood, obtained in a trial of Ad26.COV2.S vaccine versus placebo. The chain joins TRBV27 to TRBJ2-3; 16 bases line up with TRBD2. This receptor was identified in a person aged 18 to 65 who received the Ad26.COV2.S COVID-19 vaccine or a placebo. The CDR3: CASRISGTSGGATDTQYF. The CDR3 DNA reads as TGTGCCAGCAGGATCTCCGGGACTAGCGGGGGGGCTACAGATACGCAGTATTTT.